These T cell receptor beta chains were read from a single sample in a study of blood T cell repertoires in COVID-19. Profiling relied on immunoSEQ multiplex PCR, and the TCRdb table lists in-frame clones only, not all of them. This table has about 95,000 clones, roughly nine tenths appearing once. The sequenced material came from peripheral blood. These receptors were taken from a man aged 55-75 years with COVID-19, enrolled during active disease. Each CDR3 is given with its conserved first and last residue. A D gene is named only where the DNA matches it firmly. The size entry is marked missing in some rows and otherwise reads once, few, many or a size class.

abundance	d_gene	v_gene	j_gene	CDR3aa	CDR3nt
-	TRBD2	TRBV5-4	TRBJ2-7	CASSLASGSPNEQYF	TGTGCCAGCAGCTTGGCTAGCGGGTCACCTAACGAGCAGTACTTC
-	TRBD2	TRBV27	TRBJ2-1	CASSLSPTSGARSNEQFF	TGTGCCAGCAGTTTATCCCCGACTAGCGGGGCCCGTTCCAATGAGCAGTTCTTC
-	-	TRBV9	TRBJ2-1	CASSAKTGRNEQFF	TGTGCCAGCAGCGCCAAGACAGGGAGGAATGAGCAGTTCTTC
-	-	TRBV7-6	TRBJ2-2	CASSSRLAGAGELFF	TGTGCCAGCAGCTCGCGACTAGCAGGGGCCGGGGAGCTGTTTTTT
-	-	TRBV6-1	TRBJ1-3	CASSEGPDHPGDTIYF	TGTGCCAGCAGTGAAGGTCCGGACCATCCAGGGGACACCATATATTTT
-	TRBD1	TRBV3-1/TRBV3-2	TRBJ1-4	CASSLTGDNEKLFF	TGTGCCAGCAGCCTGACAGGGGATAATGAAAAACTGTTTTTT
-	TRBD2	TRBV19	TRBJ2-1	CATSLAGEYNEQFF	TGTGCCACGTCACTAGCGGGAGAATACAATGAGCAGTTCTTC
-	-	TRBV3-1/TRBV3-2	TRBJ1-5	CASSPGHRQPQHF	TGTGCCAGCAGCCCAGGGCATCGCCAGCCCCAGCATTTT
-	TRBD2	TRBV2	TRBJ2-1	CASSERTRAYNEQFF	TGTGCCAGCAGTGAGCGGACTAGAGCCTACAATGAGCAGTTCTTC
-	-	TRBV24-1	TRBJ1-5	CATSDVDQPQHF	TGTGCCACCAGTGATGTCGATCAGCCCCAGCATTTT
-	-	TRBV7-6	TRBJ2-2	CASSLQVGRSTGELFF	TGTGCCAGCAGCTTACAGGTCGGCAGATCCACCGGGGAGCTGTTTTTT
-	TRBD2	TRBV27	TRBJ2-7	CASSTTSGDAYEQYF	TGTGCCAGCAGTACTACTAGCGGGGATGCCTACGAGCAGTACTTC
-	-	TRBV7-9	TRBJ1-1	CASSLKGGTEAFF	TGTGCCAGCAGCTTAAAAGGGGGAACTGAAGCTTTCTTT
-	TRBD2	TRBV11-2	TRBJ2-1	CASSRGYPPSGIYNEQFF	TGTGCCAGCAGCCGTGGGTACCCCCCTAGCGGGATCTACAATGAGCAGTTCTTC
-	-	TRBV28	TRBJ2-1	CANTSLGGFNNEQFF	TGTGCCAACACATCCCTAGGGGGTTTCAACAATGAGCAGTTCTTC
-	-	TRBV18	TRBJ1-3	CASRGEAGNTIYF	TGTGCCAGCCGGGGGGAAGCTGGAAACACCATATATTTT
-	-	TRBV7-9	TRBJ2-7	CASSTGSGEQYF	TGTGCCAGCAGCACAGGGTCTGGTGAGCAGTACTTC
-	-	TRBV29-1	TRBJ1-1	CSVGRVREGTEAFF	TGCAGCGTTGGGAGGGTAAGGGAAGGTACTGAAGCTTTCTTT
-	TRBD2	TRBV6-2/TRBV6-3	TRBJ2-3	CASSYPSRRLAESTDTQYF	TGTGCCAGCAGTTACCCCTCGAGGAGACTAGCGGAGAGCACAGATACGCAGTATTTT
-	TRBD2	TRBV5-1	TRBJ2-3	CASSPSSGSTDTQYF	TGCGCCAGCAGCCCCTCGAGCGGGAGTACAGATACGCAGTATTTT
-	TRBD1	TRBV2	TRBJ1-6	CASRDLGTGNSPLHF	TGTGCCAGCAGGGACCTAGGGACAGGCAATTCACCCCTCCACTTT
-	TRBD2	TRBV6-2/TRBV6-3	TRBJ2-1	CASSTLARGRARNEQFF	TGTGCCAGCAGTACCTTAGCTCGGGGGAGGGCGAGGAATGAGCAGTTCTTC
-	-	TRBV6-5	TRBJ1-2	CASTRTVNYGYTF	TGTGCCAGCACCCGAACAGTTAACTATGGCTACACCTTC
-	-	TRBV28	TRBJ1-1	CASSLAIERGGENTEAFF	TGTGCCAGCAGTTTAGCAATAGAGAGAGGGGGGGAGAACACTGAAGCTTTCTTT
once	-	TRBV10-3	TRBJ2-7	CAISESVAGEWKEQYF	TGTGCCATCAGTGAGTCGGTGGCAGGGGAATGGAAAGAGCAGTACTTC
-	TRBD1	TRBV11-2	TRBJ1-2	CASSLEGQGRYTF	TGTGCCAGCAGCTTAGAGGGACAGGGAAGATACACCTTC
-	-	TRBV6-5	TRBJ2-2	CASTRSGETGELFF	TGTGCTTCCACGCGTAGCGGTGAGACCGGGGAGCTGTTTTTT
-	TRBD1	TRBV6-5	TRBJ1-2	CASRGTGDYGYTF	TGTGCCAGCAGGGGGACAGGAGACTATGGCTACACCTTC
-	-	TRBV12-5	TRBJ1-3	CASGLVSQGSGGNTIYF	TGTGCTAGTGGTTTGGTATCCCAGGGCTCGGGTGGAAACACCATATATTTT
-	-	TRBV19	TRBJ1-2	CASSIRGTSNYGYTF	TGTGCCAGTAGTATCCGCGGAACATCTAACTATGGCTACACCTTC
-	-	TRBV6-5	TRBJ2-3	CASRPSGSDTQYF	TGTGCCAGCAGGCCCTCAGGGTCAGATACGCAGTATTTT
once	TRBD1	TRBV12-3/TRBV12-4	TRBJ2-1	CASRRQGTNEQFF	TGTGCCAGCAGAAGACAGGGGACCAATGAGCAGTTCTTC
-	-	TRBV6-1	TRBJ1-1	CASSEALEDLAFF	TGTGCCAGCAGTGAAGCGCTAGAAGACTTGGCTTTCTTT
-	-	TRBV24-1	TRBJ2-2	CATGRGQNTGELFF	TGTGCCACCGGTAGGGGACAAAACACCGGGGAGCTGTTTTTT
-	TRBD2	TRBV11-2	TRBJ2-2	CASSSIAGRKAGELFF	TGTGCCAGCAGCTCCATAGCGGGAAGAAAGGCCGGGGAGCTGTTTTTT
-	-	TRBV27	TRBJ2-7	CASAPSTYYEQYF	TGTGCCAGCGCTCCGAGCACCTACTACGAGCAGTACTTC
once	-	TRBV28	TRBJ1-2	CASSLGVGQDNYGYTF	TGTGCCAGCAGTTTGGGAGTAGGCCAGGATAACTATGGCTACACCTTC
-	TRBD1	TRBV6-7	TRBJ1-5	CASSYHGQGTPGQPQHF	TGTGCCAGCAGTTACCACGGACAGGGAACCCCTGGGCAGCCCCAGCATTTT
once	-	TRBV24-1	TRBJ1-2	CATRSGQGIGGYTF	TGTGCCACCAGGAGCGGGCAGGGAATAGGTGGCTACACCTTC
-	-	TRBV4-2	TRBJ2-3	CASSPSTGAGDTQYF	TGTGCCAGCAGCCCTTCGACGGGAGCCGGAGATACGCAGTATTTT
-	-	TRBV5-4	TRBJ1-4	CASSPGQNNEKLFF	TGTGCCAGCAGCCCCGGACAAAATAATGAAAAACTGTTTTTT
-	TRBD1	TRBV27	TRBJ2-7	CASSFGTGYEQYF	TGTGCCAGCAGTTTTGGGACAGGGTACGAGCAGTACTTC
-	TRBD1	TRBV28	TRBJ2-5	CASSPNYRGQETQYF	TGTGCCAGCAGTCCTAATTACAGGGGGCAAGAGACCCAGTACTTC